Listed below are T cell receptor beta chains from one sample, sequenced in a study of T cells in Graves' hyperthyroidism and ophthalmopathy. TCRdb re-analysed the multiplex PCR reads in MiXCR, keeping a single row per CDR3 protein. The table shows around 480,000 distinct CDR3 sequences, with 13% to 15% occurring only once. The specimen was blood. The source of these receptors is a woman under 30 with Graves' hyperthyroidism. Both conserved end residues are part of each CDR3. D genes are given only for firm matches. Size is omitted from some rows. Given values are once, few, many or a class for expanded clones.

TRBV7-9	NA	many	TRBJ1-2	CASSPQPNYGYTF	TGTGCCAGCAGTCCTCAGCCTAACTATGGCTACACCTTC
TRBV3-1	NA	many	TRBJ1-6	CASSQFGRGDYSPLHF	TGTGCCAGCAGCCAATTCGGAAGGGGGGATTATTCACCCCTCCACTTT
TRBV12-3/TRBV12-4	NA	many	TRBJ2-1	CASRADSPYNEQFF	TGTGCCAGCAGGGCCGACAGCCCCTACAATGAGCAGTTCTTC
TRBV11-3	NA	many	TRBJ2-1	CASSLDRDEQFF	TGTGCCAGCAGCTTAGATCGGGATGAGCAGTTCTTC
TRBV6-1	TRBD2	NA	TRBJ2-1	CASSPAGFNEQFF	TGTGCCAGCAGTCCAGCGGGATTCAATGAGCAGTTCTTC
TRBV3-1	NA	many	TRBJ2-3	CASSPGTYTQYF	TGTGCCAGCAGCCCCGGGACATATACGCAGTATTTT
TRBV20-1	TRBD2	many	TRBJ2-1	CSAPSGSSYNEQFF	TGCAGTGCCCCGAGCGGGAGCTCCTACAATGAGCAGTTCTTC
TRBV6-1	TRBD2	many	TRBJ2-7	CASCALAGSPREQYF	TGTGCCAGCTGTGCCCTAGCGGGCTCCCCCCGCGAGCAGTACTTC
TRBV6-1	NA	many	TRBJ2-7	CASSSLGLAYEQYF	TGTGCCAGCAGTTCCTTGGGCCTGGCCTACGAGCAGTACTTC
TRBV27	NA	NA	TRBJ1-2	CASSLSGTSSYDYTF	TGTGCCAGCAGTCTTTCCGGGACTTCGTCATACGACTACACCTTC
TRBV12-3/TRBV12-4	NA	many	TRBJ2-1	CASSFTESSYNEQFF	TGTGCCAGCAGTTTTACCGAGAGCTCCTACAATGAGCAGTTCTTC
TRBV14	TRBD2	NA	TRBJ2-1	CASSQVGTRPYNEQFF	TGTGCCAGCAGCCAAGTGGGGACTAGACCCTACAATGAGCAGTTCTTC
TRBV19	NA	few	TRBJ1-2	CASSRENSPYGYTF	TGTGCCAGTAGTAGAGAAAACAGTCCCTATGGCTACACCTTC
TRBV5-4	NA	few	TRBJ1-2	CASSQGGGLTNYGYTF	TGTGCCAGCAGCCAGGGCGGGGGGTTAACTAACTATGGCTACACCTTC
TRBV7-9	TRBD1	few	TRBJ1-2	CASSLRPRGRRYGYTF	TGTGCCAGCAGCTTAAGACCCAGGGGGCGACGCTATGGCTACACCTTC
TRBV9	NA	NA	TRBJ2-3	CASSGRLTTDTQYF	TGTGCCAGCAGCGGGAGACTAACTACAGATACGCAGTATTTT
TRBV14	NA	NA	TRBJ2-1	CASSKGVHEQFF	TGTGCCAGCAGCAAGGGCGTTCATGAGCAGTTCTTC
TRBV6-1	NA	many	TRBJ2-1	CACRGESYNEQFF	TGTGCCTGCAGGGGAGAGTCCTACAATGAGCAGTTCTTC
TRBV28	NA	many	TRBJ1-4	CASSPGQTFEKLFF	TGTGCCAGCAGTCCAGGACAGACCTTTGAAAAACTGTTTTTT
TRBV5-1	TRBD1	many	TRBJ1-4	CASSVGQGNEKLFF	TGCGCCAGCAGCGTGGGACAGGGGAATGAAAAACTGTTTTTT
TRBV7-2	TRBD2	NA	TRBJ2-3	CATSEITRTSRTDTQYF	TGTGCCACCTCAGAAATCACCAGGACTAGCCGCACAGATACGCAGTATTTT
TRBV6-1	NA	many	TRBJ2-2	CATTRQKNTGELFF	TGTGCCACCACCCGACAGAAAAACACCGGGGAGCTGTTTTTT
TRBV20-1	NA	few	TRBJ1-2	CSASNRSYGYTF	TGCAGTGCTAGTAACCGTAGCTATGGCTACACCTTC
TRBV7-9	TRBD2	many	TRBJ2-3	CASTPPGGTSDTDTQYF	TGTGCCAGCACTCCGCCGGGCGGGACTAGCGACACAGATACGCAGTATTTT
TRBV5-6	TRBD1	NA	TRBJ1-6	CASTRRGGLASPLHF	TGTGCCAGCACCCGGAGAGGGGGCCTGGCTTCACCCCTCCACTTT
TRBV13	TRBD2	few	TRBJ2-7	CASSLWTSGNYEQYF	TGTGCCAGCAGCTTATGGACTAGCGGGAACTACGAGCAGTACTTC
TRBV10-3	TRBD2	NA	TRBJ2-1	CAIRLAGGTADEQFF	TGTGCCATCAGACTAGCGGGAGGTACCGCGGATGAGCAGTTCTTC
TRBV5-6	NA	NA	TRBJ1-2	CASSAPASLGNYGYTF	TGTGCCAGCAGCGCGCCGGCCAGCCTCGGAAACTATGGCTACACCTTC
TRBV5-5	TRBD1	many	TRBJ1-1	CASSPWTGNEAFF	TGTGCCAGCAGCCCTTGGACAGGGAATGAAGCTTTCTTT
TRBV6-5	TRBD2	many	TRBJ2-5	CASSYGRGSGERETQYF	TGTGCCAGCAGTTACGGTCGAGGGAGCGGGGAGCGAGAGACCCAGTACTTC
TRBV3-1	NA	NA	TRBJ2-5	CASSQAGGTQYF	TGTGCCAGCAGCCAAGCCGGTGGGACCCAGTACTTC
TRBV27	NA	many	TRBJ2-5	CASSRAGETQYF	TGTGCCAGCAGTAGGGCCGGGGAGACCCAGTACTTC
TRBV24-1	NA	many	TRBJ2-1	CATSDLSLAGEQFF	TGTGCCACCAGTGATTTATCCCTAGCCGGCGAGCAGTTCTTC
TRBV12-3/TRBV12-4	TRBD2	many	TRBJ2-3	CASSPTLIEGGPLSDTDTQYF	TGTGCCAGCAGTCCCACCCTGATAGAGGGAGGGCCTCTATCTGACACAGATACGCAGTATTTT
TRBV7-9	NA	NA	TRBJ1-4	CASSLEQGKMFF	TGTGCCAGCAGCCTAGAACAGGGAAAGATGTTTTTT
TRBV20-1	NA	many	TRBJ1-1	CSAPTGGAEAFF	TGCAGTGCGCCAACGGGGGGAGCTGAAGCTTTCTTT
TRBV20-1	TRBD2	many	TRBJ2-5	CSARVGSSGWQETQYF	TGCAGTGCTAGAGTGGGGTCTAGCGGGTGGCAAGAGACCCAGTACTTC
TRBV9	NA	few	TRBJ2-7	CASSGQPGSEQYF	TGTGCCAGCAGTGGACAACCAGGGTCGGAGCAGTACTTC
TRBV19	NA	many	TRBJ1-1	CASSMNQGLNTEAFF	TGTGCCAGTAGTATGAACCAGGGCTTGAACACTGAAGCTTTCTTT
TRBV4-1	NA	few	TRBJ2-5	CASSLITGETQYF	TGCGCCAGCAGCCTGATCACCGGGGAGACCCAGTACTTC
TRBV2	NA	many	TRBJ2-1	CATRWVYNEQFF	TGTGCCACCCGATGGGTCTACAATGAGCAGTTCTTC
TRBV19	NA	NA	TRBJ1-1	CASSIAGGMSTWGTEAFF	TGTGCCAGTAGTATAGCGGGAGGGATGAGTACTTGGGGCACTGAAGCTTTCTTT
TRBV30	TRBD2	many	TRBJ2-1	CAWDIAGVDNEQFF	TGTGCCTGGGACATAGCGGGAGTAGACAATGAGCAGTTCTTC
TRBV20-1	NA	NA	TRBJ1-5	CSAFRFAFSYSNQPQHF	TGCAGTGCTTTTCGTTTTGCCTTCTCTTATAGCAATCAGCCCCAGCATTTT
TRBV5-1	NA	many	TRBJ2-7	CASAERPDFYEQYF	TGCGCCAGTGCGGAGCGACCCGATTTCTACGAGCAGTACTTC
TRBV19	NA	many	TRBJ1-1	CASSPPGWGRTEAFF	TGTGCCAGTAGTCCCCCCGGTTGGGGGCGAACTGAAGCTTTCTTT
TRBV5-1	NA	many	TRBJ1-2	CASSMGGDGYTF	TGCGCCAGCAGCATGGGGGGAGATGGCTACACCTTC
TRBV19	TRBD2	few	TRBJ2-1	CASSTTLASGSYNEQFF	TGTGCCAGTAGCACTACCCTCGCTAGCGGCTCCTACAATGAGCAGTTCTTC
TRBV11-2	NA	many	TRBJ2-7	CASSLAQAREQYF	TGTGCCAGCAGCTTAGCCCAGGCTAGGGAGCAGTACTTC
TRBV7-9	NA	many	TRBJ2-5	CASNPEEGETQYF	TGTGCCAGCAACCCCGAAGAGGGGGAGACCCAGTACTTC
TRBV5-1	TRBD2	NA	TRBJ2-5	CASSIGLAGVRETQYF	TGCGCCAGCAGCATTGGACTAGCGGGAGTTCGGGAGACCCAGTACTTC
TRBV30	TRBD1	NA	TRBJ1-1	CAWKQTGVNTEAFF	TGTGCCTGGAAGCAGACAGGGGTAAACACTGAAGCTTTCTTT
TRBV11-2	TRBD2	many	TRBJ2-2	CASSPTLLAGDQIGELFF	TGTGCCAGCAGCCCTACGTTGCTAGCGGGAGATCAGATCGGGGAGCTGTTTTTT
TRBV27	TRBD2	many	TRBJ2-7	CASRSEGTSASYEQYF	TGTGCCAGCAGGAGTGAGGGGACTAGCGCTTCCTACGAGCAGTACTTC
TRBV24-1	TRBD1	many	TRBJ1-2	CATSERPGQGGRGYGYTF	TGTGCCACCAGTGAGCGACCGGGACAGGGGGGCCGTGGCTATGGCTACACCTTC
TRBV29-1	NA	many	TRBJ1-4	CSVTGLYNEKLFF	TGCAGCGTAACGGGGCTCTATAATGAAAAACTGTTTTTT
TRBV20-1	TRBD1	few	TRBJ2-2	CSARQTGGGGELFF	TGCAGTGCTAGGCAGACAGGGGGTGGCGGGGAGCTGTTTTTT
TRBV5-1	NA	many	TRBJ1-2	CASSPGTFGYTF	TGCGCCAGCAGCCCCGGGACATTTGGCTACACCTTC
TRBV4-2	NA	NA	TRBJ2-2	CASSQIKFGSSRSGRELFF	TGTGCCAGCAGCCAAATCAAATTTGGGTCCTCCAGGAGCGGCCGGGAGCTGTTTTTT